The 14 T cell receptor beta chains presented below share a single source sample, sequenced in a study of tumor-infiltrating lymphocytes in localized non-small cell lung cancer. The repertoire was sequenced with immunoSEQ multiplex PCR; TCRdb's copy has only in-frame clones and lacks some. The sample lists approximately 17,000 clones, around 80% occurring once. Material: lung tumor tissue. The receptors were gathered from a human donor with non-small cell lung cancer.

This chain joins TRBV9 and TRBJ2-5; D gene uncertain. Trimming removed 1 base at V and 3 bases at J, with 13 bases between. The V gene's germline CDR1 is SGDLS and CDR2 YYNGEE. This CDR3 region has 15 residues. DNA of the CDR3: TGTGCCAGCAGCGTATTTAGTTCCCAGAAAGAGACCCAGTACTTC. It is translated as CASSVFSSQKETQYF.

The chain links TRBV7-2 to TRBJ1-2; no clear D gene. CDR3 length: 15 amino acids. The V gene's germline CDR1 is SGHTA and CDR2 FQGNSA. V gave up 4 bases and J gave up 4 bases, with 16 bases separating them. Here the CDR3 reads CASSSPGGPIYGYTF. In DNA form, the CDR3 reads TGTGCCAGCAGCTCCCCGGGTGGGCCAATCTATGGCTACACCTTC. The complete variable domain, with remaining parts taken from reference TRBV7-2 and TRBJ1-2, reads GAGVSQSPSNKVTEKGKDVELRCDPISGHTALYWYRQSLGQGLEFLIYFQGNSAPDKSGLPSDRFSAERTGGSVSTLTIQRTQQEDSAVYLCASSSPGGPIYGYTFGSGTRLTVV.

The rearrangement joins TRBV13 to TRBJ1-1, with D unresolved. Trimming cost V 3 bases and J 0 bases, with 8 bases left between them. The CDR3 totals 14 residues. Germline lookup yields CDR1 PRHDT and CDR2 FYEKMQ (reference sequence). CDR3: CASSFYQMNTEAFF. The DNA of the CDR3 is TGTGCCAGCAGCTTTTATCAGATGAACACTGAAGCTTTCTTT.

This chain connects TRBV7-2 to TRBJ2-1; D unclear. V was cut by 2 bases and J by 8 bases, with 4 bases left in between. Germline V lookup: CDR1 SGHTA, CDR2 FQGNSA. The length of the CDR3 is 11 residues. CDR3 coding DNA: TGTGCCAGCAGCTTACGATATGAGCAGTTCTTC. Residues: CASSLRYEQFF.

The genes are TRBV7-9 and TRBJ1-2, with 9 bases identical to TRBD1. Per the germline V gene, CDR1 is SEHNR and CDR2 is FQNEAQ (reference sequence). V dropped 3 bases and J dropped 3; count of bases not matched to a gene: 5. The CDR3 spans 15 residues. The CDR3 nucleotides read TGTGCCAGCAGCTTTACAGGGGGCGAGCACTATGGCTACACCTTC. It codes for CASSFTGGEHYGYTF.

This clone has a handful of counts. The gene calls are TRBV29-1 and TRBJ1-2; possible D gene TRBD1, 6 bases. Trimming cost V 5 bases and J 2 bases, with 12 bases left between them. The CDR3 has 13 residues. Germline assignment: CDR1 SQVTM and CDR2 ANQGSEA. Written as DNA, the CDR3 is TGCAGCGTTCTACAGGGATTGAACTATGGCTACACCTTC. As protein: CSVLQGLNYGYTF.

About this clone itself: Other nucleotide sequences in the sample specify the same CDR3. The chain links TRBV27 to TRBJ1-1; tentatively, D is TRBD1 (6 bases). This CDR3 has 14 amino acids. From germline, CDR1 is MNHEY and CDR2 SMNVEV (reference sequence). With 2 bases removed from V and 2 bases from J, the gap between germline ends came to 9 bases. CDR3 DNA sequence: TGTGCCAGCAGTTTAAACAGGGCAAACACTGAAGCTTTCTTT. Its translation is CASSLNRANTEAFF.

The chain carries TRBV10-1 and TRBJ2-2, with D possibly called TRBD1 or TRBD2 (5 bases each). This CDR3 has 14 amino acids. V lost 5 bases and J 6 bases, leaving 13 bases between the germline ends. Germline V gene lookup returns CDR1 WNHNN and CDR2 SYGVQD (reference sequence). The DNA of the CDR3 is TGCGCCAGCAGTAGTACTTGGGACGCCGGGGAGCTGTTTTTT. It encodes CASSSTWDAGELFF.

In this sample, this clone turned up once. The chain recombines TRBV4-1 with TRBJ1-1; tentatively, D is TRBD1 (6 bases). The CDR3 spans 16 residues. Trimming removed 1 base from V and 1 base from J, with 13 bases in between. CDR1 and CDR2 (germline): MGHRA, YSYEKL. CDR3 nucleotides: TGCGCCAGCAGCCAAGCCCTAACAGGGCCGAACACTGAAGCTTTCTTT. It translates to CASSQALTGPNTEAFF.

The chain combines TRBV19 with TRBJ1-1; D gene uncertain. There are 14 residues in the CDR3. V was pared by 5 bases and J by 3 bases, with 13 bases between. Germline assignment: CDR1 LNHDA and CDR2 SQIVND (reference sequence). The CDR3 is CASSWGQKDTEAFF. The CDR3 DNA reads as TGTGCCAGTAGTTGGGGTCAAAAAGACACTGAAGCTTTCTTT.

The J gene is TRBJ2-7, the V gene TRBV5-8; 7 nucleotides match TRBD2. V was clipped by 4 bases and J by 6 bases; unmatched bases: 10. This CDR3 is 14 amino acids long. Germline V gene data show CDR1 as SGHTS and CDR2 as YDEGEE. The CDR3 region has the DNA TGTGCCAGCAGCCTCCTTCGGATAGCGGGCGAGCAGTACTTC. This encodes CASSLLRIAGEQYF.

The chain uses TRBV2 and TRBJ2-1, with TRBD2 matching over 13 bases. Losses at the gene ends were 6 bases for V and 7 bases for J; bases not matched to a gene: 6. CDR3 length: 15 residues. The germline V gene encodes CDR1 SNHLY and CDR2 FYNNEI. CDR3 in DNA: TGTGCCAGCAGGGTACTAGCGGGAGGGTGGAATGAGCAGTTCTTC. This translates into CASRVLAGGWNEQFF.

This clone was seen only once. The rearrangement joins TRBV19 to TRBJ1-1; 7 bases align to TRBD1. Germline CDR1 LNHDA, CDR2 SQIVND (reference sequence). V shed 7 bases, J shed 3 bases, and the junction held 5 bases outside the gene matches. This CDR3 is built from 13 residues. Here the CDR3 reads CASKGRGHTEAFF. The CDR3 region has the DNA TGTGCCAGTAAAGGAAGGGGGCACACTGAAGCTTTCTTT.

CDR3 amino acids: CASRASVEQFF. The CDR3 nucleotides read TGTGCCAGCAGGGCTAGCGTTGAGCAGTTCTTC. The rearrangement joins TRBV25-1 to TRBJ2-1; D may be TRBD2 (6 bases). V shed 6 bases and J shed 9 bases, with 9 bases lying between them. In germline, CDR1 is MGHDK, CDR2 SYGVNS. The CDR3 consists of 11 residues.